The T cell receptor (beta chain) under discussion was sequenced for a study of T cells in Graves' hyperthyroidism and ophthalmopathy. This clonotype was counted only a few times. RNA transcripts gave rise to amplified TCR beta CDR3 regions. First-round RT-PCR with HTBI primers amplified the TCR CDR3 region. Via MiXCR, TCRdb re-called the multiplex PCR reads, giving one row per CDR3 protein. The sample records about 740,000 distinct CDR3 sequences, 12% to 15% being singletons. Each diagnosis was grounded in clinical symptoms, serum thyroxine and TRAb, thyroid ultrasound, and orbital computed tomography. Germline lookup yields CDR1 MDHEN and CDR2 SYDVKM. Trimming pared 8 bases from V and 0 bases from J, leaving 14 bases between. The CDR3 runs 15 residues.

The rearrangement links TRBV28 to TRBJ2-4, with D possibly TRBD2 on 7 matching bases. The TCR originated in a woman between 18 and 29 years old with Graves' hyperthyroidism. Sequencing was performed on blood. CDR3 loop: CASAEGGVAKNIQYF. The CDR3 bases are TGTGCCAGCGCCGAGGGGGGGGTAGCCAAAAACATTCAGTACTTC.